This TCR beta chain was obtained from a study of blood T cell repertoires in COVID-19. Across the whole study: Acute-phase and convalescent COVID-19 samples originated in the United States, Italy and Spain.

A single count supports this clone. Living in about two dozen US areas, the participants were between roughly 18 and 89 years of age. Allocation to cohorts depended on clinical history reported by the participants. The assay was immunoSEQ multiplex PCR, and TCRdb's table has in-frame clones only and misses some. Counted here are hundreds of thousands of clones, around 87% occurring once; the ten biggest clones make up about 2.1%. Germline V gene sequence: CDR1 SNHLY, CDR2 FYNNEI. Losses at the gene ends were 6 bases for V and 7 bases for J; bases not matched to a gene: 4. The CDR3 totals 14 residues. The source of this sequence is a middle-aged man in a cohort exposed to, infected with or recovered from COVID-19 (not recorded which). This rearrangement joins TRBV2 to TRBJ2-7, with 15 bases lining up with TRBD2. Material: PBMCs or T cells enriched from blood (not recorded which). The DNA of the CDR3 is TGTGCCAGCAGGGGACTAGCGGGAGGTGGAGAGCAGTACTTC. Translation: CASRGLAGGGEQYF.